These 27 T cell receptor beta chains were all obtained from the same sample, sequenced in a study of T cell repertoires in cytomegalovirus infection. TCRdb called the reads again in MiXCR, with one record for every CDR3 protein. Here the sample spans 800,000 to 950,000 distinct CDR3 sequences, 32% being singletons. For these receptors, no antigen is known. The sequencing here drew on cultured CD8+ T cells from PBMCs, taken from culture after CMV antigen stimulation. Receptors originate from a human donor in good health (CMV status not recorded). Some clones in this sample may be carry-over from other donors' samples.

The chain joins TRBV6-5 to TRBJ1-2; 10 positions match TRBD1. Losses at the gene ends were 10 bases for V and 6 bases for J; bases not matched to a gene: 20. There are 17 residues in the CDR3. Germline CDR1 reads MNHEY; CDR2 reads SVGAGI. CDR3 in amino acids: CANRLTRDRGPFDGYTF. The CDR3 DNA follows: TGTGCCAACAGGCTGACCCGGGACAGGGGTCCATTTGATGGCTACACCTTC.

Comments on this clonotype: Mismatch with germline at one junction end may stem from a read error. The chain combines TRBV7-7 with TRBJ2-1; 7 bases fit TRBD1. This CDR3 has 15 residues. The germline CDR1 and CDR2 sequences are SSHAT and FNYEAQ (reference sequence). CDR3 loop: CASSLQQGAYNEQFF. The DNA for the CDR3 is TGTGCTAGCAGCTTACAGCAGGGGGCCTACAATGAGCAGTTCTTC.

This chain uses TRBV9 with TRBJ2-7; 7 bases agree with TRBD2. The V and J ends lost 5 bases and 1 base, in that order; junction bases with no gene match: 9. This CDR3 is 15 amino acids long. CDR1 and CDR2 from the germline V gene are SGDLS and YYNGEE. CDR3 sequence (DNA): TGTGCCAGCAGTTTGGCGCTAGCGGAGTCCTACGAGCAGTACTTC. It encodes CASSLALAESYEQYF. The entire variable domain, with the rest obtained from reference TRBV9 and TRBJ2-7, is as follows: DSGVTQTPKHLITATGQRVTLRCSPRSGDLSVYWYQQSLDQGLQFLIQYYNGEERAKGNILERFSAQQFPDLHSELNLSSLELGDSALYFCASSLALAESYEQYFGPGTRLTVT.

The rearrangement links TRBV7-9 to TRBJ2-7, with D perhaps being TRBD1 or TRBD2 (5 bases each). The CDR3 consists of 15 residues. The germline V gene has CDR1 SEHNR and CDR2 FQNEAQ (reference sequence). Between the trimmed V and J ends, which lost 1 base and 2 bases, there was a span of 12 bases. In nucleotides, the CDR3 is TGTGCCAGCAGCTTAGAGTGGGGGACCACCTACGAGCAGTACTTC. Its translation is CASSLEWGTTYEQYF.

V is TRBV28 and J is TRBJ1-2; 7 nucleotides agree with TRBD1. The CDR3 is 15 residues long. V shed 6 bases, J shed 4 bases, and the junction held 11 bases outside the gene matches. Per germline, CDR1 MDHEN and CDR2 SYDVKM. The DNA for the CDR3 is TGTGCCAGCAGCCTGACAGGCGGGACAGCCTATGGCTACACCTTC. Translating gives CASSLTGGTAYGYTF.

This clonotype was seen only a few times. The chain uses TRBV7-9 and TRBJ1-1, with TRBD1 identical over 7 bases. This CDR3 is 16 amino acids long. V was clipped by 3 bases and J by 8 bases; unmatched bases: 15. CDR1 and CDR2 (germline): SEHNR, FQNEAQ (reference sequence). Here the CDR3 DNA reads TGTGCCAGCAGCTTTTACAGGGGCGCGGATGGTTCGGAAGCTTTCTTT. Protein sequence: CASSFYRGADGSEAFF.

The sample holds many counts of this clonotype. The CDR3: CASSSRTSGVQETQYF. For the CDR3, the DNA is TGTGCCAGCAGTTCTAGGACTAGCGGGGTCCAAGAGACCCAGTACTTC. This rearrangement joins TRBV12-3 or TRBV12-4 to TRBJ2-5, with 12 bases that match TRBD2. V gave up 4 bases and J gave up 1 base; unmatched junction bases: 4. The CDR3 spans 16 residues.

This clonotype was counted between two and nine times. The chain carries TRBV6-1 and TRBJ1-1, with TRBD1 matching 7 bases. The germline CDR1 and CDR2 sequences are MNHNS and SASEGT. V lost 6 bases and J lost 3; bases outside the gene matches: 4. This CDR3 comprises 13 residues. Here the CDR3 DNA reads TGTGCCAGCAGGAGGGGGCTGGACACTGAAGCTTTCTTT. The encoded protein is CASRRGLDTEAFF.

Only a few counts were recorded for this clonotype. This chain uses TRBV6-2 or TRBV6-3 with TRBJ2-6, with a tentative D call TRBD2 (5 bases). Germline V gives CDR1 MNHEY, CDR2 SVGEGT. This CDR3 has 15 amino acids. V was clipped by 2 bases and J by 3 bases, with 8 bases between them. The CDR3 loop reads CASSYEGYGANVLTF. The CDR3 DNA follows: TGTGCCAGCAGTTACGAGGGATATGGGGCCAACGTCCTGACTTTC.

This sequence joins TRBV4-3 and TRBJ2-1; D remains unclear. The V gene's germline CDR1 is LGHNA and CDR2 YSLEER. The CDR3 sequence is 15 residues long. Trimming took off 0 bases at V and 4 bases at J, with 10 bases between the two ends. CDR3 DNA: TGCGCCAGCAGCCAAGATCTTAAGGGATACAATGAGCAGTTCTTC. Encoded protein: CASSQDLKGYNEQFF.

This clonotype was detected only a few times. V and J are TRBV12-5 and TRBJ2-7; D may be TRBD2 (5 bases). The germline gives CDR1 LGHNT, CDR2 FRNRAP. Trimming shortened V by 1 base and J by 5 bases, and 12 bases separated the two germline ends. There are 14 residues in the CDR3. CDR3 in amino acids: CASGLDRERNEQYF. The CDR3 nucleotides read TGTGCTAGTGGTTTGGACAGAGAGCGGAACGAGCAGTACTTC.

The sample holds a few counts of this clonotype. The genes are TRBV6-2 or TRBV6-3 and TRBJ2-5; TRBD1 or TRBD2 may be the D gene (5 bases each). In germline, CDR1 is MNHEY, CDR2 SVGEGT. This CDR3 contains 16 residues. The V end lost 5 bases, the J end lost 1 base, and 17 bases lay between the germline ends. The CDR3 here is CASSTPIRGLQETQYF. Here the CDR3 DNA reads TGTGCCAGCAGTACTCCCATTCGGGGCCTCCAAGAGACCCAGTACTTC.

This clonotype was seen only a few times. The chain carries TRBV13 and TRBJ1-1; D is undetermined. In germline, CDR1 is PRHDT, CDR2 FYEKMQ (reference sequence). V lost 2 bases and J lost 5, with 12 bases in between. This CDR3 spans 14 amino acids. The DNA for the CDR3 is TGTGCCAGCAGCTTACCTAATGAAGGGACTGAAGCTTTCTTT. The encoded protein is CASSLPNEGTEAFF.

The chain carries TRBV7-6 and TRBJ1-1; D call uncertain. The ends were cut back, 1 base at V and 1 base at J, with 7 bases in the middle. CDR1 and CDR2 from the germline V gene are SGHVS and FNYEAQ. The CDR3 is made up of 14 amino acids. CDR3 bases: TGTGCCAGCAGCTTAGGTCCTGCGAACACTGAAGCTTTCTTT. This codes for CASSLGPANTEAFF.

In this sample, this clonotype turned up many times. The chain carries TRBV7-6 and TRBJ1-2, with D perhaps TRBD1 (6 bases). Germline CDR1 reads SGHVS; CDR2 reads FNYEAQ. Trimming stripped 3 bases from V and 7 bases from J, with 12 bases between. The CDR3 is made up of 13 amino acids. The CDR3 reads CASSFKGGTGYTF. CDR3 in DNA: TGTGCCAGCAGCTTTAAGGGGGGCACTGGCTACACCTTC.

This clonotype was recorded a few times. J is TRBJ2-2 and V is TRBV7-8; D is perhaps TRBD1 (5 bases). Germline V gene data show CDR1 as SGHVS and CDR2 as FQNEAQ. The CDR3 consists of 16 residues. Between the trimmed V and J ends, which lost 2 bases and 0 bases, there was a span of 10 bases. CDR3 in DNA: TGTGCCAGCAGCTTATCCGGACAAACGAACACCGGGGAGCTGTTTTTT. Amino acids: CASSLSGQTNTGELFF.

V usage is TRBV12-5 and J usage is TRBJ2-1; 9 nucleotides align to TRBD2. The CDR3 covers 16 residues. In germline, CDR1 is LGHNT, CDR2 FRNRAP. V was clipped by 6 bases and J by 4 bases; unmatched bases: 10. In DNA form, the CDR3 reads TGTGCTAGTGGCCGGGGCGGGGGGGGCTGGTACAATGAGCAGTTCTTC. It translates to CASGRGGGGWYNEQFF.

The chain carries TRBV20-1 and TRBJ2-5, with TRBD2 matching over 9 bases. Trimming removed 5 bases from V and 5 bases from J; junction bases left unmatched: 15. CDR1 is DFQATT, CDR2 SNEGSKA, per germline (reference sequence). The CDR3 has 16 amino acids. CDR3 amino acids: CSAPLEGRGGRETQYF. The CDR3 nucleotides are TGCAGTGCTCCCCTCGAGGGGCGGGGGGGCCGTGAGACCCAGTACTTC.

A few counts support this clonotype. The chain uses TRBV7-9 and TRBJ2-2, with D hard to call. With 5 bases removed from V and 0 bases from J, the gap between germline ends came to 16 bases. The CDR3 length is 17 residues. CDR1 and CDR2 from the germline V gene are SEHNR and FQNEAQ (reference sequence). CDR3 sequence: CASSTTRLNSNTGELFF. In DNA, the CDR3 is TGTGCCAGCAGCACGACCCGGTTGAACTCGAACACCGGGGAGCTGTTTTTT.

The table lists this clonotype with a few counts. The CDR3 loop reads CASSYTVGGNGYTF. For the CDR3, the DNA is TGTGCCAGCAGTTATACAGTCGGGGGGAACGGCTACACCTTC. This sequence joins TRBV7-2 and TRBJ1-2, with a weak D call TRBD1 (5 bases). V was shortened by 6 bases and J by 8 bases, with 19 bases between the two germline ends. Germline V gene data show CDR1 as SGHTA and CDR2 as FQGNSA. CDR3 size: 14 residues.

CDR3 amino acids: CASSYSPNLSGYTF. The CDR3 DNA reads TGTGCCAGCAGTTACTCGCCTAACTTATCTGGCTACACCTTC. The V call is TRBV6-5, the J call TRBJ1-2, with D unclear. The germline gives CDR1 MNHEY, CDR2 SVGAGI. CDR3 length equals 14 residues. The V gene lost 0 bases and the J gene lost 7 bases, with 12 bases spanning the gap.

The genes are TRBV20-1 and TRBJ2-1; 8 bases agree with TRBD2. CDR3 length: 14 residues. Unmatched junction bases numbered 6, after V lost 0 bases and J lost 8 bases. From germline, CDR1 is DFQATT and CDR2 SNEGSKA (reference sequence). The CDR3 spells CSAREERGLDEQFF. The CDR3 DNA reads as TGCAGTGCTAGAGAGGAGCGGGGGCTCGATGAGCAGTTCTTC.

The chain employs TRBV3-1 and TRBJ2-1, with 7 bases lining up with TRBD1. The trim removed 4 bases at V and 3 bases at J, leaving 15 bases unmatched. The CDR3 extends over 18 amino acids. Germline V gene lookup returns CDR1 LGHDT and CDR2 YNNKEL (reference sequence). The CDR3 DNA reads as TGTGCCAGCAGCCCTGAGGGGGCCTCCGATGGGTACTACAATGAGCAGTTCTTC. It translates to CASSPEGASDGYYNEQFF.

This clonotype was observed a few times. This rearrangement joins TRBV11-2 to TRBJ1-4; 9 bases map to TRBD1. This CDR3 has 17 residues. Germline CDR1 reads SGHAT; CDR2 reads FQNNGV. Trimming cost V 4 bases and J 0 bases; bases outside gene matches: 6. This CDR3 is CASSSTGGVSTNEKLFF. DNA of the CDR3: TGTGCCAGCAGCTCGACAGGGGGAGTTTCAACTAATGAAAAACTGTTTTTT.

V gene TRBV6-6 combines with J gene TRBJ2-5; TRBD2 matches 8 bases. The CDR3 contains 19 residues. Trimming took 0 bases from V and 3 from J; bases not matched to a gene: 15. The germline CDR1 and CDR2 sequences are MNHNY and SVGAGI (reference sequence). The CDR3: CASSYSFPLSSGNKETQYF. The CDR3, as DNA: TGTGCCAGCAGTTACTCATTTCCCTTAAGTAGCGGGAACAAAGAGACCCAGTACTTC.

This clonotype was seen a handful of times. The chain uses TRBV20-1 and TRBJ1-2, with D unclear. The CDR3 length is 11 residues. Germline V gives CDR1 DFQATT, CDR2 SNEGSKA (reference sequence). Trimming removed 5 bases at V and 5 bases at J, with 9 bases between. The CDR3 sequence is CSALSTYGYTF. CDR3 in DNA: TGCAGTGCTCTTTCTACTTATGGCTACACCTTC.

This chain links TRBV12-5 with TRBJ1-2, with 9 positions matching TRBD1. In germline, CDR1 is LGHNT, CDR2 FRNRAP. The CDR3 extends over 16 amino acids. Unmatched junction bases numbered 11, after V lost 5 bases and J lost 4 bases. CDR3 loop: CASGTWDRDPAYGYTF. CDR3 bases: TGTGCTAGTGGTACCTGGGACAGGGACCCAGCCTATGGCTACACCTTC.